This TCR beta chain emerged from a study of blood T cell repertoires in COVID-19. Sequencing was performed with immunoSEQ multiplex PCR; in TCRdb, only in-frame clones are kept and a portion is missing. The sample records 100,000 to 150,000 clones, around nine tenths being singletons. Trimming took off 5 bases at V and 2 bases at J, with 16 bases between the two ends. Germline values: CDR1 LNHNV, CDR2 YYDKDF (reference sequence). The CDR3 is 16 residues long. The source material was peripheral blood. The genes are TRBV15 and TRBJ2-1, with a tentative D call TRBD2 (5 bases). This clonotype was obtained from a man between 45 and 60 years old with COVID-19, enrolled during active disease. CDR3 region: CATSFRGLGTYNEQFF. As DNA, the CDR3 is TGTGCCACCAGCTTCAGAGGGCTGGGGACCTACAATGAGCAGTTCTTC.